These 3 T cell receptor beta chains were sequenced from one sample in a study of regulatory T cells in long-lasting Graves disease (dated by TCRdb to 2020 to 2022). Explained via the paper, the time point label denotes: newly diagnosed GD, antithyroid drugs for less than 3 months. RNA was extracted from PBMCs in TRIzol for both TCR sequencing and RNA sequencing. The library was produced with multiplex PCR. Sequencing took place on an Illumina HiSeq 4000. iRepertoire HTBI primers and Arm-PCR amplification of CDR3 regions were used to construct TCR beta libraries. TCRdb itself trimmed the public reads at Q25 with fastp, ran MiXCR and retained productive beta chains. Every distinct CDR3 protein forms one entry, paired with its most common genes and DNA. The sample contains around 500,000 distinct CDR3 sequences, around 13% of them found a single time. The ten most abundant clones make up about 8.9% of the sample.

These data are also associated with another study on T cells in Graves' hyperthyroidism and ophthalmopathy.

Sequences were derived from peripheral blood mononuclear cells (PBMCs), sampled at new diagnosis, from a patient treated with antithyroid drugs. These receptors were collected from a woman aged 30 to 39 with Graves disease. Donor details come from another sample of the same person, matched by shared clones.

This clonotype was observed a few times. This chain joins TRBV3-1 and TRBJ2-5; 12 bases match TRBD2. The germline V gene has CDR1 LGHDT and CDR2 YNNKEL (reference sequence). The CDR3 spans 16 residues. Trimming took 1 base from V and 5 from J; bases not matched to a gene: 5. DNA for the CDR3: TGTGCCAGCAGCCAAGTCAGGACTAGCGGGACTGAGACCCAGTACTTC. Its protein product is CASSQVRTSGTETQYF.

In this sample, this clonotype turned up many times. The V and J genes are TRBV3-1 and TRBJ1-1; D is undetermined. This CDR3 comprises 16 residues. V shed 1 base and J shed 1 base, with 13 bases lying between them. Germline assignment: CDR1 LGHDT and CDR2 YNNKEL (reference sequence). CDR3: CASSQGLWVGNTEAFF. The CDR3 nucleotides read TGTGCCAGCAGCCAAGGTCTCTGGGTAGGGAACACTGAAGCTTTCTTT.

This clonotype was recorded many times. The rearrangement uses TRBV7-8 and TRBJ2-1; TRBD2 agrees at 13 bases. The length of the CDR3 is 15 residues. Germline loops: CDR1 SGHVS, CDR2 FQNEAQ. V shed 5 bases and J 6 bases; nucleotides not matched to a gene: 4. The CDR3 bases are TGTGCCAGCAGCAAAACTAGCGGGAGGGGCAATGAGCAGTTCTTC. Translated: CASSKTSGRGNEQFF.